This TCR beta chain was captured in a study of cytomegalovirus exposure and HLA in healthy donors. The CDR3 runs 14 residues. The germline V gene encodes CDR1 MNHEY and CDR2 SMNVEV (reference sequence). Trimming stripped 3 bases from V and 0 bases from J, with 8 bases between. Study-wide findings and caveats: Most TCR beta V segments were productive about 90% or about 30% of the time in an earlier analysis. Owing to their indistinguishability, certain V segments, notably TRBV6-2 and TRBV6-3, were excluded. The study flagged about 160 TCR beta chains as cytomegalovirus-associated.

Remarks on this clone: The antigen is undetermined.

Use of 60 Vbeta and 13 Jbeta primers characterized the PCR. Profiled with immunoSEQ multiplex PCR; TCRdb holds only in-frame clones, not every one. The sample lists some 160,000 clones, around 76% occurring once. The chain is built from TRBV27 and TRBJ1-1; maybe TRBD1 (6 bases). The sequence came from a man aged 40-49 years in good health and CMV-seronegative. The sample taken for sequencing was PBMCs. The CDR3 DNA reads TGTGCCAGCAGTTTTTACAGGGTGAACACTGAAGCTTTCTTT. Its protein product is CASSFYRVNTEAFF.